What follows are 28 T cell receptor beta chains derived from one specimen sequenced in a study of OX40 agonist ivuxolimab in advanced cancers. Some clones are missing from TCRdb's copy, which holds only in-frame ones; the method was immunoSEQ multiplex PCR. The sample includes around 60,000 clones, approximately 86% of them seen just once. The sample here was CD4+ or CD8+ T cells sorted from blood, taken in a trial of the OX40 agonist ivuxolimab. The receptors derive from an adult with an advanced solid tumor such as melanoma, head and neck, liver or kidney cancer.

The chain employs TRBV27 and TRBJ1-4, with D possibly matching TRBD1 (6 bases). The CDR3 contains 17 residues. With 6 bases removed from V and 3 bases from J, the gap between germline ends came to 20 bases. Germline values: CDR1 MNHEY, CDR2 SMNVEV (reference sequence). The CDR3 protein is CASRDGQRPLANEKLFF. The CDR3 DNA reads as TGTGCCAGCAGAGATGGACAGCGTCCCTTGGCTAATGAAAAACTGTTTTTT.

This clone was recorded a few times. The V call is TRBV11-2, the J call TRBJ1-4; D not certain. Germline CDR1 SGHAT, CDR2 FQNNGV. The CDR3 extends over 14 amino acids. The V end lost 2 bases, the J end lost 4 bases, and 8 bases lay between the germline ends. In DNA, the CDR3 is TGTGCCAGCAGCTTACCGCAGATTAATGAAAAACTGTTTTTT. As protein: CASSLPQINEKLFF.

V is TRBV4-1 and J is TRBJ1-4; D unresolved. V shed 4 bases and J shed 4 bases, with 16 bases lying between them. Germline assignment: CDR1 MGHRA and CDR2 YSYEKL. CDR3 length equals 16 residues. Here the CDR3 reads CASSPQNGALNEKLFF. The CDR3, as DNA: TGCGCCAGCAGCCCCCAAAACGGAGCTCTTAATGAAAAACTGTTTTTT.

This chain uses TRBV19 with TRBJ1-2; TRBD1 is a possible D gene (5 bases). This CDR3 contains 15 residues. Germline V gene data show CDR1 as LNHDA and CDR2 as SQIVND (reference sequence). Trimming left V 2 bases short and J 4 bases short, with 14 bases between. CDR3: CASSITGGLIYGYTF. DNA of the CDR3: TGTGCCAGTAGTATAACCGGGGGACTGATCTATGGCTACACCTTC.

The chain recombines TRBV18 with TRBJ1-6; 7 bases match TRBD1. CDR1 and CDR2 from the germline V gene are KGHSH and LQKENI. The J segment lost 7 bases and the V segment lost 3 bases, leaving 9 bases of the junction unmatched. The CDR3 has 16 amino acids. CDR3 bases: TGTGCCAGCTCACCGACAGGGACCCGTGGGAATTCACCCCTCCACTTT. Its translation: CASSPTGTRGNSPLHF.

The chain carries TRBV14 and TRBJ2-5; 7 bases fit TRBD2. The V and J ends lost 4 bases and 7 bases, in that order; junction bases with no gene match: 0. Germline V gene data show CDR1 as SGHDN and CDR2 as FVKESK. There are 11 residues in the CDR3. Written as DNA, the CDR3 is TGTGCCAGCAGCCGCGGGGGGACCCAGTACTTC. It is translated as CASSRGGTQYF.

The chain carries TRBV7-2 and TRBJ1-3; D is unclear. This CDR3 spans 12 amino acids. Germline CDR1 and CDR2: SGHTA and FQGNSA. Trimming cost V 5 bases and J 2 bases, with 4 bases left between them. The CDR3 here is CASSRAGNTIYF. DNA of the CDR3: TGTGCCAGCAGCCGAGCTGGAAACACCATATATTTT.

The chain has TRBV5-4 and TRBJ1-2; 8 positions agree with TRBD1. Germline assignment: CDR1 SGHNT and CDR2 YYREEE (reference sequence). Trimming took 4 bases from V and 4 from J; bases not matched to a gene: 12. The CDR3 is 16 residues long. The CDR3 is CASSAGTGFNPYGYTF. As DNA, the CDR3 is TGTGCCAGCAGCGCCGGGACAGGATTTAATCCCTATGGCTACACCTTC.

This rearrangement joins TRBV15 to TRBJ1-2; possible D gene TRBD1, 5 bases. Germline V gene data show CDR1 as LNHNV and CDR2 as YYDKDF (reference sequence). There are 13 residues in the CDR3. The V and J ends lost 0 bases and 6 bases respectively, with 8 bases between them. The CDR3 bases are TGTGCCACCAGCAGAGAATTAGGGGATGGCTACACCTTC. This translates into CATSRELGDGYTF.

The V and J genes are TRBV10-2 and TRBJ2-2; 7 bases are a match to TRBD2. V was pared by 1 base and J by 4 bases, with 6 bases of the junction left unmatched. The CDR3 is 16 amino acids. CDR1 is WSHSY and CDR2 is SAAADI in the germline V gene. CDR3 sequence (DNA): TGCGCCAGCAGTGAGTGGGGAGGGCAATTCACCGGGGAGCTGTTTTTT. Its protein is CASSEWGGQFTGELFF.

The chain is built from TRBV7-9 and TRBJ2-3, with 8 positions matching TRBD1. This CDR3 is 19 amino acids long. Trimming removed 1 base from V and 3 bases from J; junction bases left unmatched: 15. The germline V gene has CDR1 SEHNR and CDR2 FQNEAQ (reference sequence). The CDR3 DNA reads as TGTGCCAGCAGCTTAGGAGTACTAAGGGACAGGATGGGTACAGATACGCAGTATTTT. It is translated as CASSLGVLRDRMGTDTQYF.

This clone appeared a single time. J is TRBJ1-5 and V is TRBV6-1; no clear D gene. This CDR3 is built from 14 residues. Germline CDR1 is MNHNS and CDR2 is SASEGT. V was trimmed by 10 bases and J by 1 base, leaving 14 bases between them. The CDR3 loop is CATQDDLSNQPQHF. The CDR3 bases are TGTGCCACCCAGGACGATTTGAGCAATCAGCCCCAGCATTTT.

The chain carries TRBV5-4 and TRBJ2-5, with a weak D call TRBD1 (6 bases). The tail of the sequence fits TRBJ2-7 better, so the J call may be wrong. Germline V gene data show CDR1 as SGHNT and CDR2 as YYREEE (reference sequence). The length of the CDR3 is 16 residues. The CDR3 loop reads CASSSPGAFSSYEQYF. CDR3 in DNA: TGTGCCAGCAGCTCCCCAGGGGCCTTTAGCTCCTACGAGCAGTACTTC.

The CDR3 nucleotides are TGCGCCAGCAGCCAAGTGCGACAGCTCTCCTACGAGCAGTACTTC. Translating it yields CASSQVRQLSYEQYF. The chain has TRBV4-1 and TRBJ2-7, with D perhaps matching TRBD1 (5 bases). Trimming left V 1 base short and J 0 bases short, with 10 bases between. This CDR3 spans 15 amino acids. CDR1 and CDR2 from the germline V gene are MGHRA and YSYEKL.

The gene calls are TRBV18 and TRBJ1-1; TRBD1 matches at 11 bases. J lost 8 bases, V lost 3 bases, and 8 bases had no gene match. Germline V lookup: CDR1 KGHSH, CDR2 LQKENI. The CDR3 runs to 15 residues. The CDR3 protein is CASSPWTGGLVEAFF. The CDR3 DNA is TGTGCCAGCTCACCGTGGACAGGGGGCTTGGTAGAAGCTTTCTTT.

V gene TRBV6-6 combines with J gene TRBJ1-2; tentative D call: TRBD1 (6 bases). Germline V CDR1 and CDR2: MNHNY, SVGAGI (reference sequence). This CDR3 is 15 amino acids long. With 2 bases removed from V and 5 bases from J, the gap between germline ends came to 15 bases. CDR3 sequence reads: CASSYPNSGHYGYTF. The CDR3 DNA reads as TGTGCCAGCAGTTACCCCAATTCGGGACATTATGGCTACACCTTC.

This clone was observed a few times. J is TRBJ1-5 and V is TRBV2, with a weak D call TRBD1 (5 bases). The CDR3 has 15 residues. The germline V gene has CDR1 SNHLY and CDR2 FYNNEI. Trimming removed 3 bases from V and 6 bases from J, with 15 bases in between. The CDR3: CASSDQGMISQPQHF. The CDR3 bases are TGTGCCAGCAGTGACCAGGGAATGATTAGTCAGCCCCAGCATTTT.

A single count supports this clone. The rearrangement joins TRBV12-5 to TRBJ2-1, with D possibly being TRBD1 (6 bases). Germline CDR1 reads LGHNT; CDR2 reads FRNRAP. The V and J ends lost 5 bases and 0 bases respectively, with 11 bases between them. This CDR3 comprises 15 residues. CDR3 sequence: CASGPGQSSYNEQFF. The DNA for the CDR3 is TGTGCTAGTGGTCCCGGACAGAGCTCCTACAATGAGCAGTTCTTC.

The V gene is TRBV6-5, the J gene TRBJ2-7; the D is unclear. The V end lost 6 bases, the J end lost 7 bases, and 13 bases lay between the germline ends. This CDR3 comprises 12 residues. Per germline, CDR1 MNHEY and CDR2 SVGAGI. The chain's CDR3 is CASRAQLGEQYF. The CDR3 DNA reads as TGTGCCAGCAGGGCTCAGTTGGGGGAGCAGTACTTC.

V and J are TRBV7-8 and TRBJ1-2; 12 bases are shared with TRBD1. This CDR3 has 15 residues. Per germline, CDR1 SGHVS and CDR2 FQNEAQ. V lost 4 bases and J lost 8; bases outside the gene matches: 8. The CDR3 loop reads CASSSSGQGAGGYTF. The CDR3 nucleotides are TGTGCCAGCAGCTCGTCGGGACAGGGGGCGGGCGGCTACACCTTC.

The J gene is TRBJ2-1, the V gene TRBV7-2; tentative D call: TRBD1 (5 bases). Germline loops: CDR1 SGHTA, CDR2 FQGNSA. V gave up 3 bases and J gave up 10 bases, with 10 bases separating them. The CDR3 runs 12 residues. CDR3 amino acids: CASSFQGWEQFF. For the CDR3, the DNA is TGTGCCAGCAGCTTTCAGGGTTGGGAGCAGTTCTTC.

The chain joins TRBV29-1 to TRBJ1-2; the match to TRBD1 covers 7 bases. CDR3 length: 15 residues. Germline-derived CDR1 and CDR2 are SQVTM and ANQGSEA. Germline trimming cut 7 bases from V and 0 bases from J; bases unmatched to any gene: 11. The CDR3: CSAREGQGANYGYTF. The DNA of the CDR3 is TGCAGCGCCCGCGAGGGGCAGGGGGCTAACTATGGCTACACCTTC.

This chain links TRBV2 with TRBJ2-3, with 8 bases lining up with TRBD1. Germline V gene sequence: CDR1 SNHLY, CDR2 FYNNEI. Losses at the gene ends were 3 bases for V and 3 bases for J; bases not matched to a gene: 5. CDR3 length: 15 residues. The CDR3 DNA follows: TGTGCCAGCAGTGAGGGACAGGTCTGGACAGATACGCAGTATTTT. Translating it yields CASSEGQVWTDTQYF.

The chain employs TRBV19 and TRBJ1-6; the D gene is possibly TRBD1 (5 bases). CDR3 length: 17 amino acids. From germline, CDR1 is LNHDA and CDR2 SQIVND (reference sequence). V lost 6 bases and J lost 0, with 15 bases in between. Written as DNA, the CDR3 is TGTGCCAGTAGCCCCAGGGCTACCACCTCCTATAATTCACCCCTCCACTTT. The encoded protein is CASSPRATTSYNSPLHF.

This clone has only a few counts. J is TRBJ1-1 and V is TRBV6-5; 8 positions match TRBD1. Trimming removed 6 bases from V and 8 bases from J; junction bases left unmatched: 5. Germline CDR1 is MNHEY and CDR2 is SVGAGI. This CDR3 is 12 amino acids long. The CDR3 loop is CASRTGTGEAFF. The CDR3 DNA reads TGTGCCAGCAGAACAGGGACAGGAGAAGCTTTCTTT.

This clone has just a few counts. The chain carries TRBV2 and TRBJ1-2, with no clear D. The CDR3 totals 14 residues. V shed 4 bases and J shed 8 bases, with 17 bases lying between them. Germline assignment: CDR1 SNHLY and CDR2 FYNNEI. DNA for the CDR3: TGTGCCAGCAGTGTAGGGTTTGCAGCGAGGGGCTACACCTTC. This gives the protein CASSVGFAARGYTF.

The CDR3 DNA reads TGTGCCAGCAGCTTAGCGTCAGGGGGTACTGAGCAGTTCTTC. Its protein product is CASSLASGGTEQFF. The V gene is TRBV7-9, the J gene TRBJ2-1; TRBD1 matches 7 bases. In germline, CDR1 is SEHNR, CDR2 FQNEAQ (reference sequence). With 0 bases clipped from V and 9 bases from J, the junction kept 5 bases outside the gene matches. The CDR3 covers 14 residues.

The gene calls are TRBV21-1 and TRBJ1-4; the table's D gene call, TRBD1, was not cross checked with the DNA. TRBV21-1 is classified as a pseudogene. The CDR3 covers 14 residues. CDR3 in amino acids: CASSNRTGGEKLFF. Written as DNA, the CDR3 is TGTGCCAGCAGCAATCGGACAGGGGGGGAAAAACTGTTTTTT.